This T cell receptor (beta chain) was documented in a study of cytomegalovirus exposure and HLA in healthy donors. Study-level findings and limits: Apparent HLA restriction characterized most CMV-associated TCR beta chains in a later analysis.

PCR employed 60 Vbeta and 13 Jbeta primers. The assay was immunoSEQ multiplex PCR, and TCRdb's table has in-frame clones only and misses some. The listing records some 75,000 clones. CDR1 is ENHRY and CDR2 is SYGVKD in the germline V gene. The CDR3 extends over 19 amino acids. For this clone: No antigen is known for it. One end of the junction fails to match germline, which may point to a read error.

The source material was PBMCs. This receptor was obtained from a man in his forties in good health and CMV-seronegative. This chain joins TRBV10-3 and TRBJ1-6; D ambiguous. This chain's CDR3 is CATSESSAQRGSYNSPLHF. As DNA, the CDR3 is TGTGCCACCAGTGAGTCATCGGCCCAGCGAGGCTCCTATAATTCACCCCTCCACTTT.